This TCR beta chain is drawn from a study of blood T cell repertoires in COVID-19. Study information: Acute and convalescent COVID-19 samples came from the United States, Italy and Spain.

A Seattle source enrolled patients during active infection and followed them longitudinally. This clone has only one observation. Authors' processing steps: For nucleated cells, counts were estimated from reference gene primer amplification. Only in-frame clones appear in the TCRdb table, and some are missing; sequencing was by immunoSEQ multiplex PCR. V and J calls and clone size come straight from that table; D and trimming were deduced from the DNA. The sample includes 250,000 to 400,000 clones, under 90% of them seen just once. After removal of 2 bases from V and 10 bases from J, the junction contained 6 bases not matched to a gene. Germline-derived CDR1 and CDR2 are SGHVS and FNYEAQ. This CDR3 contains 13 residues.

The origin of this receptor is a woman aged 25 to 39 with COVID-19, enrolled during active disease. The chain employs TRBV7-6 and TRBJ1-1, with 8 nucleotides matching TRBD1. The sample was peripheral blood. Here the CDR3 DNA reads TGTGCCAGCAGCTTATGGCAGGGGGCGAGAGCTTTCTTT. It is translated as CASSLWQGARAFF.